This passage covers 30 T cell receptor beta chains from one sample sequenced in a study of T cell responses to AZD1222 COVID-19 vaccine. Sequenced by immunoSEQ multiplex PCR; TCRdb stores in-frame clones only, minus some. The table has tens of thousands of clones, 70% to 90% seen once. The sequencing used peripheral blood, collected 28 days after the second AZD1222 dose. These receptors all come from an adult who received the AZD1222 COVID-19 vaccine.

The CDR3 loop reads CASSPRRGQENQPQHF. The CDR3 coding sequence is TGCGCCAGCAGCCCTAGACGGGGGCAGGAGAATCAGCCCCAGCATTTT. The rearrangement joins TRBV4-1 to TRBJ1-5, with D possibly TRBD1 on 6 matching bases. Germline V gives CDR1 MGHRA, CDR2 YSYEKL. CDR3 size: 16 residues. The ends were cut back, 4 bases at V and 4 bases at J, with 17 bases in the middle.

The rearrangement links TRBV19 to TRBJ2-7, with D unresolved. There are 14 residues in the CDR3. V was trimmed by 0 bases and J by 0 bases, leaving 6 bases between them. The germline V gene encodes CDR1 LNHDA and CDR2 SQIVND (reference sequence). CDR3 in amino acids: CASSIDTHSYEQYF. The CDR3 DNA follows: TGTGCCAGTAGTATAGACACACACTCCTACGAGCAGTACTTC.

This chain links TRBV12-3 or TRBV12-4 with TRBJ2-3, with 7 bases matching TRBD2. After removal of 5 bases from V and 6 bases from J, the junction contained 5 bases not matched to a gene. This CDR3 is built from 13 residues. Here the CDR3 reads CASSQILADTQYF. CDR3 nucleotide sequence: TGTGCCAGCAGTCAGATACTAGCGGATACGCAGTATTTT.

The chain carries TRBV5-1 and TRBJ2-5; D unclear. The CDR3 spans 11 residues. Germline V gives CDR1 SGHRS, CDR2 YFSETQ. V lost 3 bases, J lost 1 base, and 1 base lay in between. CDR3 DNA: TGCGCCAGCAGCTCCCAAGAGACCCAGTACTTC. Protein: CASSSQETQYF.

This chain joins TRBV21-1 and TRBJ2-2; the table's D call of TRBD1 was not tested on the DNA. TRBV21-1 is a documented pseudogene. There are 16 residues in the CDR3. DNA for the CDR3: TGTGCCAGCAGCGATCCGACAGCACCATACACCGGGGAGCTGTTTTTT. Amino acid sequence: CASSDPTAPYTGELFF.

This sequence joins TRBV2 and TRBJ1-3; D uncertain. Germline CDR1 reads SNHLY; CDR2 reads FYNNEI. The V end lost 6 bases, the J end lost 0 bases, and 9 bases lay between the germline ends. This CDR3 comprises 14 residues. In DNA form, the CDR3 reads TGTGCCAGCAGGTCAGAGAGCTCTGGAAACACCATATATTTT. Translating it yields CASRSESSGNTIYF.

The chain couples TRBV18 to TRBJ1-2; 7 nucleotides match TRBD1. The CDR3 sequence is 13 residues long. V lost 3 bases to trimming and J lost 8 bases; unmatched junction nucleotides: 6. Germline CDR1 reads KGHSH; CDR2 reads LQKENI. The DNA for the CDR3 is TGTGCCAGCTCACCGGAGGAGGGGGCCGGCTACACCTTC. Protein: CASSPEEGAGYTF.

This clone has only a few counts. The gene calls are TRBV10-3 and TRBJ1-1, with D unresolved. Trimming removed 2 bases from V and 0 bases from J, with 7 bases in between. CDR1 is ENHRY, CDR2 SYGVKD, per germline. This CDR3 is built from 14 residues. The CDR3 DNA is TGTGCCATCAGTGAGCGGACGGTGAACACTGAAGCTTTCTTT. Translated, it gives CAISERTVNTEAFF.

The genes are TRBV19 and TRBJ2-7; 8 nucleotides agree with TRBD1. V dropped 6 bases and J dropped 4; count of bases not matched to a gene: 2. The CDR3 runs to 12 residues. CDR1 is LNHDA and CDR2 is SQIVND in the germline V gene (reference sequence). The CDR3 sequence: CASRGQDYEQYF. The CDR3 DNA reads TGTGCCAGTAGGGGACAGGATTACGAGCAGTACTTC.

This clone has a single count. The CDR3 coding sequence is TGTGCCAGTAGTAGCGCCGGGACAGGACGCTATGGCTACACCTTC. It yields the protein CASSSAGTGRYGYTF. The chain carries TRBV19 and TRBJ1-2; TRBD1 matches 8 bases. CDR1 is LNHDA and CDR2 is SQIVND in the germline V gene (reference sequence). The V and J ends lost 4 bases and 4 bases, in that order; junction bases with no gene match: 8. CDR3 length: 15 residues.

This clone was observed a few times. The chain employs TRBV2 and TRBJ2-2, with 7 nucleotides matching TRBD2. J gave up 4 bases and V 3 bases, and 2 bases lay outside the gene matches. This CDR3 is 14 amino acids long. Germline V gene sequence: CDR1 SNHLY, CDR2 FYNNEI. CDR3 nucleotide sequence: TGTGCCAGCAGTGAGGGGACTACCACCGGGGAGCTGTTTTTT. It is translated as CASSEGTTTGELFF.

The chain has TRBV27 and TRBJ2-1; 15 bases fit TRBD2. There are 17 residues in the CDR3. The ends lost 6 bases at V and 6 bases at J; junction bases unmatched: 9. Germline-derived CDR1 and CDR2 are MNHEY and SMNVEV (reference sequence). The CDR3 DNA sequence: TGTGCCAGCAGCTCAACCCGGGGACTAGCGGGAGGCAATGAGCAGTTCTTC. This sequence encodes CASSSTRGLAGGNEQFF.

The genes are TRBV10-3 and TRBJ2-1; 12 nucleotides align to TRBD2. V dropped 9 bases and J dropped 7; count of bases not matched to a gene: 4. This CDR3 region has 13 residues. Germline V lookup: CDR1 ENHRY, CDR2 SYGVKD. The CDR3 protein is CAISSGRGNEQFF. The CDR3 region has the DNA TGTGCCATTTCTAGCGGGAGGGGGAATGAGCAGTTCTTC.

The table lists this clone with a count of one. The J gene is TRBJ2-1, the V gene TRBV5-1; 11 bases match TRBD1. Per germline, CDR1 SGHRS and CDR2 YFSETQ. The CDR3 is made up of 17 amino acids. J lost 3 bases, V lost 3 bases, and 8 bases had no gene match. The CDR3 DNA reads TGCGCCAGCAGCTGGGGCTCGGGGACAGGGGGCTACAATGAGCAGTTCTTC. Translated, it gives CASSWGSGTGGYNEQFF.

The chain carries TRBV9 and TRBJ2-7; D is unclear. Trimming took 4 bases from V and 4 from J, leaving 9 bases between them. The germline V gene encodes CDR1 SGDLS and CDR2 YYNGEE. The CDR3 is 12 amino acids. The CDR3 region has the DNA TGTGCCAGCAGCCCCGGACCTTACGAGCAGTACTTC. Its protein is CASSPGPYEQYF.

CDR3 sequence (DNA): TGCAGCGTCGGGACAGGGGATGATAATGAGCAGTTCTTC. As protein: CSVGTGDDNEQFF. The chain recombines TRBV29-1 with TRBJ2-1, with 10 bases identical to TRBD1. The CDR3 length is 13 residues. The V and J ends lost 6 bases and 7 bases, in that order; junction bases with no gene match: 6. The germline V gene has CDR1 SQVTM and CDR2 ANQGSEA.

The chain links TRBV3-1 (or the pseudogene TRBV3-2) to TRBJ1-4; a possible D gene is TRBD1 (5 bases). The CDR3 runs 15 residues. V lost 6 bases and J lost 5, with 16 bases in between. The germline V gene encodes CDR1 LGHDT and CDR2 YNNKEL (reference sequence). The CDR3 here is CASSFRDLRNEKLFF. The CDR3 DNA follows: TGTGCCAGCAGTTTCAGGGACCTGCGAAATGAAAAACTGTTTTTT.

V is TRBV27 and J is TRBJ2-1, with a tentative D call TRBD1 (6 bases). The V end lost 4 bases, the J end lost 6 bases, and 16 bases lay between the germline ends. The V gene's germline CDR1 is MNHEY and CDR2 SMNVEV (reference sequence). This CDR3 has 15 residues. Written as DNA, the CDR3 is TGTGCCAGCAGTTCTGGACAGCTCCTCCGCAATGAGCAGTTCTTC. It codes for CASSSGQLLRNEQFF.

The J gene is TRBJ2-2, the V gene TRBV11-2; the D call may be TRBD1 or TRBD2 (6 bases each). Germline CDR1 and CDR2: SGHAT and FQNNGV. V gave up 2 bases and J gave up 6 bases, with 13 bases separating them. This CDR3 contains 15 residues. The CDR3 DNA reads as TGTGCCAGCAGCTTAAAAGGCCGGGGGCCCGGGGAGCTGTTTTTT. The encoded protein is CASSLKGRGPGELFF.

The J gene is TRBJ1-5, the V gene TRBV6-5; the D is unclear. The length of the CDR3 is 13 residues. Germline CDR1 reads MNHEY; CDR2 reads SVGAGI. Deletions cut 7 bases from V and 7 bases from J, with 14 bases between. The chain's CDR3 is CASINEDQQPQHF. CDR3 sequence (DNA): TGTGCCAGCATAAACGAGGATCAACAGCCCCAGCATTTT.

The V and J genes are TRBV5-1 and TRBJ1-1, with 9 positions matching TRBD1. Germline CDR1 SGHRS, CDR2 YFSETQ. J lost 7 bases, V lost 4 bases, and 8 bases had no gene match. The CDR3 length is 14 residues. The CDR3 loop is CASSRNRGQDEAFF. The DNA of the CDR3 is TGCGCCAGCAGCCGAAACAGGGGGCAGGATGAAGCTTTCTTT.

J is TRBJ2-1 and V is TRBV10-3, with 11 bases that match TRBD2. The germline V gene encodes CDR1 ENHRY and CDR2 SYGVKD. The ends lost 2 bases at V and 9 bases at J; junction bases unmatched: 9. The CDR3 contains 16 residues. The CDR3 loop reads CAISEALAGGLGEQFF. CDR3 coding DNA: TGTGCCATCAGTGAGGCATTAGCGGGAGGGTTGGGTGAGCAGTTCTTC.

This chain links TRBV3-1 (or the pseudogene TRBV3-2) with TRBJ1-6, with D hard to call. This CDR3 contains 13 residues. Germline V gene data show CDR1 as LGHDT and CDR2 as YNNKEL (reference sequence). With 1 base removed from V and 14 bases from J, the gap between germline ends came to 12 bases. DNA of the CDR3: TGTGCCAGCAGCCAAGTCGAGGGTACGGCCCTCCACTTT. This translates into CASSQVEGTALHF.

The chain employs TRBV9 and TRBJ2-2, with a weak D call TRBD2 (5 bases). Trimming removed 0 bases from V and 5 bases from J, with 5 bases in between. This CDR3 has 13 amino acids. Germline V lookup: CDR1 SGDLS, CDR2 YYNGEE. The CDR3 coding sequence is TGTGCCAGCAGCGTAGCGGGGACCGGGGAGCTGTTTTTT. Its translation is CASSVAGTGELFF.

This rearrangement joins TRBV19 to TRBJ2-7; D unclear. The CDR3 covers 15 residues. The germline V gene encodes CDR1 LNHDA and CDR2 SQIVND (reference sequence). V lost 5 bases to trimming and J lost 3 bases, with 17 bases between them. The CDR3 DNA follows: TGTGCCAGTAGTGTTTCCCCGGGCCCCTACTACGAGCAGTACTTC. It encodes CASSVSPGPYYEQYF. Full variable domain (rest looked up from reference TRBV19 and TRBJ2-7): DGGITQSPKYLFRKEGQNVTLSCEQNLNHDAMYWYRQDPGQGLRLIYYSQIVNDFQKGDIAEGYSVSREKKESFPLTVTSAQKNPTAFYLCASSVSPGPYYEQYFGPGTRLTVT.

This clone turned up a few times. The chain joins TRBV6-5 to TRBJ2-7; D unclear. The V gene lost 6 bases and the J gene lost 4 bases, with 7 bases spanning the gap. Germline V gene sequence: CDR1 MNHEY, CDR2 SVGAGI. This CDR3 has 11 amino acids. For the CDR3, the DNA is TGTGCCAGCAGGGTAAGGTACGAGCAGTACTTC. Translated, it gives CASRVRYEQYF.

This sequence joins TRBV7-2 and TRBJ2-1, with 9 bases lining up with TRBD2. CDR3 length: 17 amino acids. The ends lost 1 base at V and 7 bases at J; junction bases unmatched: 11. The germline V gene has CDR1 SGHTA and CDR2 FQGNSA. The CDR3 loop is CASSLEAWREGSNEQFF. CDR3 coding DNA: TGTGCCAGCAGCTTAGAGGCTTGGCGGGAGGGCAGTAATGAGCAGTTCTTC.

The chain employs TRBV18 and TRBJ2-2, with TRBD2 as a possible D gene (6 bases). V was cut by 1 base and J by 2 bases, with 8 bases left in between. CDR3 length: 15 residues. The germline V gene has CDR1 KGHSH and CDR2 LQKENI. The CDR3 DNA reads TGTGCCAGCTCACCACGGGACTTTAACACCGGGGAGCTGTTTTTT. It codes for CASSPRDFNTGELFF. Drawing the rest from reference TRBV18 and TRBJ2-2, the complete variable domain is NAGVMQNPRHLVRRRGQEARLRCSPMKGHSHVYWYRQLPEEGLKFMVYLQKENIIDESGMPKERFSAEFPKEGPSILRIQQVVRGDSAAYFCASSPRDFNTGELFFGEGSRLTVL.

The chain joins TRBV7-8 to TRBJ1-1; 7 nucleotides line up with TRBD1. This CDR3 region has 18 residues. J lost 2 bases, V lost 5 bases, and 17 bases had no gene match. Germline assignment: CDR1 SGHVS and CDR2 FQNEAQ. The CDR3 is CASSPTRIGQVRNTEAFF. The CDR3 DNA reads TGTGCCAGCAGCCCCACGCGGATTGGACAGGTTCGAAACACTGAAGCTTTCTTT.

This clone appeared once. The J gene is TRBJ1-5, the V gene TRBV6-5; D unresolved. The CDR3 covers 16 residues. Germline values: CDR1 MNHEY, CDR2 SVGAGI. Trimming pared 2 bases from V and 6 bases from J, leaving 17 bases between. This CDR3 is CASSYLLGRTIQPQHF. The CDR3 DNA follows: TGTGCCAGCAGTTACCTCCTGGGCCGCACTATTCAGCCCCAGCATTTT.